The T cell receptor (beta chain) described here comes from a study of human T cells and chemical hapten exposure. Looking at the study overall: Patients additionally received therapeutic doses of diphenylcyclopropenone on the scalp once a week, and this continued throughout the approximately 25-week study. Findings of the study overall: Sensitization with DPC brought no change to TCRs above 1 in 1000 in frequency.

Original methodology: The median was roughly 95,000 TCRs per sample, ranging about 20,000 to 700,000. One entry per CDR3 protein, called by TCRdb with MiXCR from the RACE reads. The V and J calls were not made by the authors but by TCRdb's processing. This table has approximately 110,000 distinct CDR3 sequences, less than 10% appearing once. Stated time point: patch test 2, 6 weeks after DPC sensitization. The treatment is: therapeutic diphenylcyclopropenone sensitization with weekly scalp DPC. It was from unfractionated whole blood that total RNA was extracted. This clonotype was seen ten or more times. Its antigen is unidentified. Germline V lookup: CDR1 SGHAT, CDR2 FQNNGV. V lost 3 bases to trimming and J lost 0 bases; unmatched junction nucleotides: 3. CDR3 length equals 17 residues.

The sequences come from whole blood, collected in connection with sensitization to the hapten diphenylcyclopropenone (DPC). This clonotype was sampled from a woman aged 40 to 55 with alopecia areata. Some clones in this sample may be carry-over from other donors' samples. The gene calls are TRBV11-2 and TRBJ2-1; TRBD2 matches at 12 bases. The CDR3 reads CASSFSLAGGSYNEQFF. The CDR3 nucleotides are TGTGCCAGCAGCTTTTCACTAGCGGGGGGCTCCTACAATGAGCAGTTCTTC.